This T cell receptor (beta chain) came from a study of T cells after yellow fever vaccination (dated 2019 in TCRdb). Study-wide context: Libraries from fractions with low cell numbers were prepared with the SMART-Seq v4 Ultra Low Input RNA kit. To follow T-cell clones before and after primary and booster YFV17D yellow fever vaccination, bulk TCR alpha and beta repertoires were sequenced over time. Two healthy male donors made up the cohort, one aged 18 to 30 years and the other aged 30 to 40 years. Blood was collected at multiple timepoints before and after primary and secondary immunization, and bulk PBMC replicates and cell subsets were isolated.

For sequencing, an Illumina NovaSeq 6000 was employed. TCR cDNA was synthesized by 5'RACE template switching, through which a universal primer site and unique molecular identifiers were introduced. cDNA synthesis was primed from both the TCR alpha and TCR beta constant segments. Two PCR steps were used to amplify libraries, with sample barcodes and sequencing adapters being added in the second step. Sequencing of libraries was performed on Illumina HiSeq 2500 (2x100 bp) or NovaSeq (2x150 bp). The study's processing was this. Demultiplexing of reads and collapsing into UMI consensus sequences were performed with MIGEC, and V(D)J alignment was carried out with MiXCR. Using edgeR on replicate PBMC samples, clonotypes were called vaccine-responding if FDR was below 0.01 and the log2 fold change was above 5 up to day 15. Each bulk clonotype was labeled CD4 or CD8 based on which sequenced repertoire, CD4 or CD8, contained the clonotype at higher abundance. Through fastp at Q25 and MiXCR, TCRdb rebuilt clones from the public reads, retaining in-frame beta chains. All rows with the same CDR3 protein become a single entry with the most common DNA and genes. In this record, the V and J calls reflect TCRdb's handling and not the investigators' own analysis. Counted in this sample were roughly 320,000 distinct CDR3 sequences; roughly 10% of them appeared once. In total, the top ten clones hold 2.5% to 4% of the sample.

Interpreted using the paper, the treatment or condition label stands for: live attenuated yellow fever vaccine strain. PBMCs were isolated from peripheral blood using a standard Ficoll-Paque protocol. Dynabeads CD4 and CD8 positive selection kits were used to isolate CD4 and CD8 T-cell fractions. TriZol was used to extract RNA from bulk PBMCs, CD4 and CD8 fractions, and dextramer-positive and dextramer-negative fractions. Study-wide conclusions, independent of this receptor: Because only a couple of donors were included in the study, the extent to which the findings can be generalized is limited. Computational filtering was needed because FACS-sorted repertoires could contain abundant contaminating clonotypes from the bulk population. Compared with the primary T-cell response, the secondary T-cell response was faster but weaker, reaching its peak on day 5 rather than on day 15. A small share of clonotypes occurred in both CD4 and CD8 compartments, likely arising from convergent recombination. After the booster, most of the clones that had expanded following primary vaccination were detected again (around 97% of CD4 and more than 85% of CD8), which suggests that memory was broadly maintained.

On this clonotype itself: Its target antigen remains unknown. One base away there is no much larger clone; base qualities are not given.

Trimming removed 1 base from V and 9 bases from J, leaving 10 bases between the germline ends. The germline V gene encodes CDR1 SNHLY and CDR2 FYNNEI. The cysteine opens and the phenylalanine closes a CDR3 of 12 amino acids. Only the CDR3 portion is preserved as DNA: 36 bases, with reading frame beginning at the first base. The chain is made from TRBV2 and TRBJ2-7, with no D gene named confidently. Material: CD4+ T cells sorted from PBMCs, obtained 45 days after the yellow fever booster vaccination. This clonotype was sampled from a man between 18 and 29 years old who received the YFV17D yellow fever vaccine. The nucleotide sequence reads as follows: TGTGCCAGCAGTGAAGACCAGAACAGGCAGTACTTC. This is translated as CASSEDQNRQYF.